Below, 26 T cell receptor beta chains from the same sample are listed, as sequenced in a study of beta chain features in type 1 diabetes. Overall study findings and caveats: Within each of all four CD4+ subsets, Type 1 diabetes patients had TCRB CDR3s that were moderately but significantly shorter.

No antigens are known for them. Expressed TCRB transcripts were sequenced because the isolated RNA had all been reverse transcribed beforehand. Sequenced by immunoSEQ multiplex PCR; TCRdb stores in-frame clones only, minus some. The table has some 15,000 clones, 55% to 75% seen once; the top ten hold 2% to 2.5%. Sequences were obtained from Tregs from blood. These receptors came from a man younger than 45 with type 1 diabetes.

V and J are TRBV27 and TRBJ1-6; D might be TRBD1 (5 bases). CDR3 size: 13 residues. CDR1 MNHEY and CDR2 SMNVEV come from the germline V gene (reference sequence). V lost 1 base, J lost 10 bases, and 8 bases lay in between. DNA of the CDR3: TGTGCCAGCAGTTTATTGGGGCTGTCACCCCTCCACTTT. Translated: CASSLLGLSPLHF.

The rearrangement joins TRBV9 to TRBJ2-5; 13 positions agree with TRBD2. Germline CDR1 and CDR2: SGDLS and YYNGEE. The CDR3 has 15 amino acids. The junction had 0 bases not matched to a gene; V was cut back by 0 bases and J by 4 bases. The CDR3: CASSVGTSGRETQYF. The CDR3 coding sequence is TGTGCCAGCAGCGTAGGGACTAGCGGGAGAGAGACCCAGTACTTC.

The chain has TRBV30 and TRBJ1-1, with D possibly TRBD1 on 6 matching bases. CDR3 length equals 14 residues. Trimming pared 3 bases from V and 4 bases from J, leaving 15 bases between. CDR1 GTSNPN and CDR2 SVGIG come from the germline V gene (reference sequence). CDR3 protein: CAWRWGPLRTEAFF. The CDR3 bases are TGTGCCTGGAGGTGGGGGCCGTTACGCACTGAAGCTTTCTTT.

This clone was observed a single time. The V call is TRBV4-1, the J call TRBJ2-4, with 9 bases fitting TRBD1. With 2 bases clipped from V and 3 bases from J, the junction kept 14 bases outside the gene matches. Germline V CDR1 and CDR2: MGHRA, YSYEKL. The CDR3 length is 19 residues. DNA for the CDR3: TGCGCCAGCAGCCAAAAAGCTCCCGGGACAGGGCTGGGCAAAAACATTCAGTACTTC. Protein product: CASSQKAPGTGLGKNIQYF.

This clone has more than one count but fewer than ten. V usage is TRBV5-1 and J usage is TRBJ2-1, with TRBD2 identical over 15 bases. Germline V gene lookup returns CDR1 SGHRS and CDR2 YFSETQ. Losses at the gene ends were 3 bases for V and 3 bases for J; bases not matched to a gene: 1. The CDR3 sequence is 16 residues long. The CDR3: CASSSGLAGGYNEQFF. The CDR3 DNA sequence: TGCGCCAGCAGCTCGGGACTAGCGGGAGGCTACAATGAGCAGTTCTTC.

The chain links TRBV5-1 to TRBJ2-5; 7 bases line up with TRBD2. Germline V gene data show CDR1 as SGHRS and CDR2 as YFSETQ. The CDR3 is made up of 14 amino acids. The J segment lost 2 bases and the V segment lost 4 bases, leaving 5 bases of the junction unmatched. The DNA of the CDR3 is TGCGCCAGCAGCCGCGGGACTATACAAGAGACCCAGTACTTC. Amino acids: CASSRGTIQETQYF.

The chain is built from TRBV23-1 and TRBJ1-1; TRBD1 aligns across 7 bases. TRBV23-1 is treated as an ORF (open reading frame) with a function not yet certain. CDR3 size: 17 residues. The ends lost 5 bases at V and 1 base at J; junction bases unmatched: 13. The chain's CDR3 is CASSKFFLGQSNTEAFF. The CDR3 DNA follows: TGCGCCAGCAGTAAGTTCTTTTTGGGACAGTCGAACACTGAAGCTTTCTTT.

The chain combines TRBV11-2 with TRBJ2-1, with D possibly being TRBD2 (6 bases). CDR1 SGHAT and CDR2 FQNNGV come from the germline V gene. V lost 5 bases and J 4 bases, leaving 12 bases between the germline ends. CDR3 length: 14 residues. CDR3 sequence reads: CASSLGGLYNEQFF. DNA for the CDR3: TGTGCCAGCAGCCTGGGAGGCCTATACAATGAGCAGTTCTTC. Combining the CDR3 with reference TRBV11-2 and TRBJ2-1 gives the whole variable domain EAGVAQSPRYKIIEKRQSVAFWCNPISGHATLYWYQQILGQGPKLLIQFQNNGVVDDSQLPKDRFSAERLKGVDSTLKIQPAKLEDSAVYLCASSLGGLYNEQFFGPGTRLTVL.

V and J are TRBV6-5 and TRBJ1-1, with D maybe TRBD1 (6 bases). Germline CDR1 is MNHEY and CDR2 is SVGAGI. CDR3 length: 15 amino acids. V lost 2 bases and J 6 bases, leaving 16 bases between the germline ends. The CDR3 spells CASSYHSTGRAEAFF. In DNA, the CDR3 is TGTGCCAGCAGTTACCATTCGACAGGAAGGGCTGAAGCTTTCTTT.

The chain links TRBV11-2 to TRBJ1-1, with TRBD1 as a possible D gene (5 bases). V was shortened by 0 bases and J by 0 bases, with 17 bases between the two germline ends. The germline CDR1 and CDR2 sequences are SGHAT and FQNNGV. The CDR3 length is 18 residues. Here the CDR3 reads CASSLDMPGRVVNTEAFF. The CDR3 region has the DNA TGTGCCAGCAGCTTAGATATGCCAGGGAGGGTGGTGAACACTGAAGCTTTCTTT.

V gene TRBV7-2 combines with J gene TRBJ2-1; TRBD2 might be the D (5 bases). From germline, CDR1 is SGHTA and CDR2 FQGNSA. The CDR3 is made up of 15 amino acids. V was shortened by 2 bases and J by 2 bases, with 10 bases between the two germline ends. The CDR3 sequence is CASSLSTGTYNEQFF. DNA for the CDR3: TGTGCCAGCAGCTTATCGACGGGGACCTACAATGAGCAGTTCTTC.

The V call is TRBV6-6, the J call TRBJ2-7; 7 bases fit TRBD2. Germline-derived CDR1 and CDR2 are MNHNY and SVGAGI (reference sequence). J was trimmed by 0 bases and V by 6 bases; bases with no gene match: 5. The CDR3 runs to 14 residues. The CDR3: CASRRTRSSYEQYF. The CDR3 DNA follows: TGTGCCAGCAGAAGGACTAGGAGCTCCTACGAGCAGTACTTC.

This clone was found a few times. CDR3 DNA: TGCAGCGTCACTCAAAGGGGGCGGGGGGGAACAGTCTACGAGCAGTACTTC. Residues: CSVTQRGRGGTVYEQYF. This sequence joins TRBV29-1 and TRBJ2-7; TRBD2 matches 9 bases. There are 17 residues in the CDR3. CDR1 and CDR2 (germline): SQVTM, ANQGSEA. After removal of 6 bases from V and 3 bases from J, the junction contained 18 bases not matched to a gene.

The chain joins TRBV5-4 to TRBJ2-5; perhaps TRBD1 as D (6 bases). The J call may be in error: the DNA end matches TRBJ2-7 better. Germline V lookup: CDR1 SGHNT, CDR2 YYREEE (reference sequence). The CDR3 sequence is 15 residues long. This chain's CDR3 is CASTQGPSAPYEQYF. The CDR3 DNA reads TGTGCCAGCACCCAGGGGCCCTCAGCCCCCTACGAGCAGTACTTC.

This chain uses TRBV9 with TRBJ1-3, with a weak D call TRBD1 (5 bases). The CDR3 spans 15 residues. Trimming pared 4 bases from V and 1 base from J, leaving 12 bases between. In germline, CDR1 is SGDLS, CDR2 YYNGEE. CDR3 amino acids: CASSPGGTSGNTIYF. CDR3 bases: TGTGCCAGCAGCCCCGGGGGGACGTCTGGAAACACCATATATTTT.

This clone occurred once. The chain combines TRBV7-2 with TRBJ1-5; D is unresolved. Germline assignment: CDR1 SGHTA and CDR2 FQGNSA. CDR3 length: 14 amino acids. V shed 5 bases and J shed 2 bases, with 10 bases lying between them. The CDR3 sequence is CASSQRHRNQPQHF. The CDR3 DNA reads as TGTGCCAGCAGCCAGAGACACCGCAATCAGCCCCAGCATTTT.

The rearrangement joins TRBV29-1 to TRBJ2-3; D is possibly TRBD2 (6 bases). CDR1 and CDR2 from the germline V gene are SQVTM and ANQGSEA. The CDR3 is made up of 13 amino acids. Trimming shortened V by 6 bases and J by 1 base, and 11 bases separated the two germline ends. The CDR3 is CSVEWGGTDTQYF. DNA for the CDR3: TGCAGCGTGGAGTGGGGGGGCACAGATACGCAGTATTTT.

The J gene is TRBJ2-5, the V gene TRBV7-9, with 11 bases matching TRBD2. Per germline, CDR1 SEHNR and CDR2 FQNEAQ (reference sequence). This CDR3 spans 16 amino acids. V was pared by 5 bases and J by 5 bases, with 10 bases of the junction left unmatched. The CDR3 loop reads CASSPGLAEPHETQYF. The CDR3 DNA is TGTGCCAGCAGCCCGGGACTAGCGGAGCCGCACGAGACCCAGTACTTC.

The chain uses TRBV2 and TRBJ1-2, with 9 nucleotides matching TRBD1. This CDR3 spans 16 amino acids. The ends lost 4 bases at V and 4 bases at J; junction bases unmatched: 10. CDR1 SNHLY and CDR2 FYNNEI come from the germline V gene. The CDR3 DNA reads TGTGCCAGCAGTGTTCAGGGAACAGGGGGCATCTATGGCTACACCTTC. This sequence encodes CASSVQGTGGIYGYTF.

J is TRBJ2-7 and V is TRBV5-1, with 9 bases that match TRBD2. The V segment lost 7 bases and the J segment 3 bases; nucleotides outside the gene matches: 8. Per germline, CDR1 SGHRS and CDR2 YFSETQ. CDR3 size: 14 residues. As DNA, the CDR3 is TGCGCCAGCGGATCGACTAGCGGCATCTACGAGCAGTACTTC. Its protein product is CASGSTSGIYEQYF.

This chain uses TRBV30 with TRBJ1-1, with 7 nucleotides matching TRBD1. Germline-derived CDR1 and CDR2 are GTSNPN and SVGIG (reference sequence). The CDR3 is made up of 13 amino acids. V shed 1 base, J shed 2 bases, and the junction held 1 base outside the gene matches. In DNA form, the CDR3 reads TGTGCCTGGAGTGGACAGGGTAACACTGAAGCTTTCTTT. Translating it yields CAWSGQGNTEAFF.

The CDR3 coding sequence is TGTGCCAGCAGTCAAGGGGGCCTCACTGAAGCTTTCTTT. This codes for CASSQGGLTEAFF. This chain uses TRBV6-5 with TRBJ1-1; 7 bases match TRBD1. Trimming removed 5 bases from V and 4 bases from J; junction bases left unmatched: 4. Germline values: CDR1 MNHEY, CDR2 SVGAGI. The CDR3 is 13 amino acids.

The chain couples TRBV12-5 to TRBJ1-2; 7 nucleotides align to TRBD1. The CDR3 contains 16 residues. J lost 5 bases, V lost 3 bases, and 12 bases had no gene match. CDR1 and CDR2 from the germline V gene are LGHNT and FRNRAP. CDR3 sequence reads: CASGFGEDRPRYGYTF. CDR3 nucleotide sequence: TGTGCTAGTGGTTTTGGCGAGGACAGGCCAAGGTATGGCTACACCTTC.

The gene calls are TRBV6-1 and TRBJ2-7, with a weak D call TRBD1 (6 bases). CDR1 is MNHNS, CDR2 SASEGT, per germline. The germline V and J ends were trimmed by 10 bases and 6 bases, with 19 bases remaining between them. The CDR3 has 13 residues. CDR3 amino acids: CATSTQQGTEQYF. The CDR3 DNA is TGTGCCACCTCAACTCAACAGGGTACCGAGCAGTACTTC.

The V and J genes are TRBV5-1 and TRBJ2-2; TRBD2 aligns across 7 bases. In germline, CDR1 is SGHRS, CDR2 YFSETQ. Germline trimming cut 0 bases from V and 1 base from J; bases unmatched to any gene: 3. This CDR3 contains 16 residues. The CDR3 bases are TGCGCCAGCAGCTTGGCCCCTAGCGGGAACACCGGGGAGCTGTTTTTT. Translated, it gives CASSLAPSGNTGELFF.

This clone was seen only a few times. This chain's CDR3 is CASSLRLAGVGHNEQFF. The CDR3 nucleotides are TGTGCCAGCAGCTTAAGGCTAGCGGGAGTGGGTCACAATGAGCAGTTCTTC. J is TRBJ2-1 and V is TRBV7-9; 10 bases fit TRBD2. The CDR3 runs 17 residues. The V gene's germline CDR1 is SEHNR and CDR2 FQNEAQ (reference sequence). J lost 5 bases, V lost 2 bases, and 9 bases had no gene match.